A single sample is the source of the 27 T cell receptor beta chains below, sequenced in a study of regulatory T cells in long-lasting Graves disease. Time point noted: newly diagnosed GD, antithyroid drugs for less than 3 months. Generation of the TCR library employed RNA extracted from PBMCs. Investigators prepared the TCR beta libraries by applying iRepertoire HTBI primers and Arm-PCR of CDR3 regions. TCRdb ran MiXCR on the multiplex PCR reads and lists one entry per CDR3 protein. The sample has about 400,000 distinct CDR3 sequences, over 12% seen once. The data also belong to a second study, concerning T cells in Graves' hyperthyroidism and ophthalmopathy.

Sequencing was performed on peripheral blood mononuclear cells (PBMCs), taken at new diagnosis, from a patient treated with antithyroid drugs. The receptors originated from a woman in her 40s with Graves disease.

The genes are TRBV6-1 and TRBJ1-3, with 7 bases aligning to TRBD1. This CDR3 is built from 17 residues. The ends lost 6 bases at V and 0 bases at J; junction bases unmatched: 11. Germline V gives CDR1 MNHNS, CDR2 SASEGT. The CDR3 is CASSPGGGFISGNTIYF. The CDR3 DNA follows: TGTGCCAGCAGCCCAGGGGGGGGCTTCATCTCTGGAAACACCATATATTTT.

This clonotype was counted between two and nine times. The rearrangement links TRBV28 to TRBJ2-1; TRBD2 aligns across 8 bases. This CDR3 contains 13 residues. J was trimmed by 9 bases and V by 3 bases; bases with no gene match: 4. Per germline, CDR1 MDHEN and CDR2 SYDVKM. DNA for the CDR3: TGTGCCAGCAGTTTTAGCGGGAATGGTGAGCAGTTCTTC. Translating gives CASSFSGNGEQFF.

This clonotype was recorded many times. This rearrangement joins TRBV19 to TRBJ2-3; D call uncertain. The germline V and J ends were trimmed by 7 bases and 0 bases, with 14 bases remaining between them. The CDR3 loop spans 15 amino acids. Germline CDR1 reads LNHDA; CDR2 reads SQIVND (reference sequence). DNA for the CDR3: TGTGCCAGTACTCCCTATCTCGGAAGCACAGATACGCAGTATTTT. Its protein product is CASTPYLGSTDTQYF.

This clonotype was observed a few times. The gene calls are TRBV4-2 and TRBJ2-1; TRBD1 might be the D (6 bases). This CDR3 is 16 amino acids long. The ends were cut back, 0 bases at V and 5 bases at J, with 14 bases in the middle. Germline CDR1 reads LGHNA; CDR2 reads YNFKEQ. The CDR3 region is CASSQDARGSHNEQFF. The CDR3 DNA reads TGTGCCAGCAGCCAAGATGCCAGGGGATCCCACAATGAGCAGTTCTTC.

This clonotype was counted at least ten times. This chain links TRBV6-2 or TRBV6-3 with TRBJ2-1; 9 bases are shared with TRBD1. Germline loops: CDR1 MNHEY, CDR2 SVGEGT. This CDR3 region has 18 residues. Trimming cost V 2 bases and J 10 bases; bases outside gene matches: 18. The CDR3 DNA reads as TGTGCCAGCAGTTACGGCGGACAGGGGCCCGGAGGCGAGAGGGAGCAGTTCTTC. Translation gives CASSYGGQGPGGEREQFF.

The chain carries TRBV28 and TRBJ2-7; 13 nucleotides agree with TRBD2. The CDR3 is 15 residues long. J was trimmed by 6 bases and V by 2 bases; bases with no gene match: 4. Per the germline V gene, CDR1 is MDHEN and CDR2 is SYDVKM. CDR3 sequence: CASSLGLAGASEQYF. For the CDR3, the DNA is TGTGCCAGCAGTTTAGGACTAGCGGGAGCAAGCGAGCAGTACTTC.

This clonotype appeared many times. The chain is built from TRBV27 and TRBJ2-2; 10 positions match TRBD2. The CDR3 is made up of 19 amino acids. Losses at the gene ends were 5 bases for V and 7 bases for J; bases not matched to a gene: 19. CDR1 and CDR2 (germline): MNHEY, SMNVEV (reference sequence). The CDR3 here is CASSLAGTSDLFSLGELFF. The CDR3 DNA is TGTGCCAGCAGTCTGGCCGGGACTAGCGACCTTTTTTCCCTCGGGGAGCTGTTTTTT.

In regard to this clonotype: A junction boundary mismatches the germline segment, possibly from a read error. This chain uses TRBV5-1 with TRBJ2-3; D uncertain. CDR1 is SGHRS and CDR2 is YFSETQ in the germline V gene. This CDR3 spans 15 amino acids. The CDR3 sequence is CASSLDGLSTNTQYF. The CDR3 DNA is TGCGCCAGCAGCTTGGACGGTCTCAGCACAAATACGCAGTATTTT. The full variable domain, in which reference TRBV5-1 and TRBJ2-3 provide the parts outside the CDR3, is KAGVTQTPRYLIKTRGQQVTLSCSPISGHRSVSWYQQTPGQGLQFLFEYFSETQRNKGNFPGRFSGRQFSNSRSEMNVSTLELGDSALYLCASSLDGLSTNTQYFGPGTRLTVL.

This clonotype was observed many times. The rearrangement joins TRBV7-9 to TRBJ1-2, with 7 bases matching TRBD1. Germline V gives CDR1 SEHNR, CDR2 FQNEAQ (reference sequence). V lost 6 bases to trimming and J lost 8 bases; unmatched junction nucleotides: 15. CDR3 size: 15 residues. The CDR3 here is CASSTGQLRMGGYTF. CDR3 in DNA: TGTGCCAGCAGTACGGGACAGCTAAGGATGGGGGGCTACACCTTC.

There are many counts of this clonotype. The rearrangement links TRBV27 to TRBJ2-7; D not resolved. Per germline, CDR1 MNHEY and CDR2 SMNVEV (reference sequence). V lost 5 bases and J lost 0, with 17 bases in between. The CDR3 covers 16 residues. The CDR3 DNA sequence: TGTGCCAGCAGTCCCGGCCGGGTCGAAAGCTCCTACGAGCAGTACTTC. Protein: CASSPGRVESSYEQYF.

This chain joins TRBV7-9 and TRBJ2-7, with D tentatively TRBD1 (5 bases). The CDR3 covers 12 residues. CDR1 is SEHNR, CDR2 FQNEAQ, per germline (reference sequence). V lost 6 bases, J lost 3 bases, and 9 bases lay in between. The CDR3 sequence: CASRQDSYEQYF. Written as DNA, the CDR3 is TGTGCCAGCAGACAAGACAGCTACGAGCAGTACTTC.

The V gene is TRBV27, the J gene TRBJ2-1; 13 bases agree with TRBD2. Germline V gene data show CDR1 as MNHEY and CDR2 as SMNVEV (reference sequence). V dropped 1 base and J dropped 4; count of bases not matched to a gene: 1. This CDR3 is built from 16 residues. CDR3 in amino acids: CASSLLTSGGYNEQFF. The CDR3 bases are TGTGCCAGCAGTTTATTGACTAGCGGGGGGTACAATGAGCAGTTCTTC.

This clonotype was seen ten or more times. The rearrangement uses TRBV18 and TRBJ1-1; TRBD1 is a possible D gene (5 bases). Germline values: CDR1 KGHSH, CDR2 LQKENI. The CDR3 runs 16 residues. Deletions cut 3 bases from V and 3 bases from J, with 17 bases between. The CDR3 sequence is CASSPSRGSGHTEAFF. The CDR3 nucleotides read TGTGCCAGCTCACCCTCTCGGGGGAGTGGACACACTGAAGCTTTCTTT.

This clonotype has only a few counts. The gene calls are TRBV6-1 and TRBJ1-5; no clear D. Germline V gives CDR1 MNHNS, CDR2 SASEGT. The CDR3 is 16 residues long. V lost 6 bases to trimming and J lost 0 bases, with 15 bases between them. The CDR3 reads CASSLMGSTSNQPQHF. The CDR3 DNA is TGTGCCAGCAGCCTAATGGGTAGCACTAGCAATCAGCCCCAGCATTTT.

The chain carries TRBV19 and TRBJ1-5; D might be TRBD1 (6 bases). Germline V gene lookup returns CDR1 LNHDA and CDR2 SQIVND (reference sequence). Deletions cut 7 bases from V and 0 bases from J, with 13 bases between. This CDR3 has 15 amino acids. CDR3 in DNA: TGTGCCAGTAACAAAAGGACAGATAGCAATCAGCCCCAGCATTTT. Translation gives CASNKRTDSNQPQHF.

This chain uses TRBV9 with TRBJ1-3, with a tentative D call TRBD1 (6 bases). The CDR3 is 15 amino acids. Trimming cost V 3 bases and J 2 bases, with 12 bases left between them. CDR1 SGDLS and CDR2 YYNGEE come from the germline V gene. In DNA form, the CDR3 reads TGTGCCAGCAGCGAACAGGGTGGCGCTGGAAACACCATATATTTT. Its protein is CASSEQGGAGNTIYF.

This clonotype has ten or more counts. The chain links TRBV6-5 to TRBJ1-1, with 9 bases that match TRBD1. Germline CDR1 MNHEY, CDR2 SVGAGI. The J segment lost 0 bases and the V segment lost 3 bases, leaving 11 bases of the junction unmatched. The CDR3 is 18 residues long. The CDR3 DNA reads TGTGCCAGCAGTTATTTGTCGACAGGGGGGTTTCTGAACACTGAAGCTTTCTTT. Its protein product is CASSYLSTGGFLNTEAFF.

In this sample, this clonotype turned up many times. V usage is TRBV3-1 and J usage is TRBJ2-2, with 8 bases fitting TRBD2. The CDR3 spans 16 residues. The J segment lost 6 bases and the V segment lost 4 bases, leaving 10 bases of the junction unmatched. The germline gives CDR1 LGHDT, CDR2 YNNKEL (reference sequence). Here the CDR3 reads CASSRLTGRESGELFF. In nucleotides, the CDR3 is TGTGCCAGCAGCCGACTTACCGGGAGGGAGTCCGGGGAGCTGTTTTTT.

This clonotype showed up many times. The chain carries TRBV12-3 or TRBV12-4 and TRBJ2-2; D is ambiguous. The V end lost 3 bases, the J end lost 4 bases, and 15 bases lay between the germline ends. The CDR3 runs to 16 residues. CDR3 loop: CASSFPLDTFTGELFF. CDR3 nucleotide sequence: TGTGCCAGCAGTTTCCCCCTCGACACCTTCACCGGGGAGCTGTTTTTT.

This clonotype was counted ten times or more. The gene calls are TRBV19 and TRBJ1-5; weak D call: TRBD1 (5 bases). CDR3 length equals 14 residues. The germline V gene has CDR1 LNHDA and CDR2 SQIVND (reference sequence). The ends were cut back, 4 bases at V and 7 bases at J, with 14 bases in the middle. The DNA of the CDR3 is TGTGCCAGTAGTAGGGGGGGACTCGGGCAGCCCCAGCATTTT. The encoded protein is CASSRGGLGQPQHF. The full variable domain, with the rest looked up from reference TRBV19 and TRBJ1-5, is DGGITQSPKYLFRKEGQNVTLSCEQNLNHDAMYWYRQDPGQGLRLIYYSQIVNDFQKGDIAEGYSVSREKKESFPLTVTSAQKNPTAFYLCASSRGGLGQPQHFGDGTRLSIL.

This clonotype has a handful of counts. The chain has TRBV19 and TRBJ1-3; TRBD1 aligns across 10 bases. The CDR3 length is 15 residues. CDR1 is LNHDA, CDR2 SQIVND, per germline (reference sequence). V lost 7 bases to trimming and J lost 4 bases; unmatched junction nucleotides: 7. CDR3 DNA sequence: TGTGCCAGTACTAAGACAGGGGGCCCCGGAAACACCATATATTTT. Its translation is CASTKTGGPGNTIYF. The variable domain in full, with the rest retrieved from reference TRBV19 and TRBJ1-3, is DGGITQSPKYLFRKEGQNVTLSCEQNLNHDAMYWYRQDPGQGLRLIYYSQIVNDFQKGDIAEGYSVSREKKESFPLTVTSAQKNPTAFYLCASTKTGGPGNTIYFGEGSWLTVV.

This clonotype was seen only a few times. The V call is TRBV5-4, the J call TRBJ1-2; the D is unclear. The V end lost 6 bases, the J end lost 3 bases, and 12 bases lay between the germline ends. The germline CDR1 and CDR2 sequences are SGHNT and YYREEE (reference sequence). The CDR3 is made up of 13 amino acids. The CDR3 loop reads CASTELGYYGYTF. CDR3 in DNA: TGTGCCAGCACCGAGTTGGGGTACTATGGCTACACCTTC.

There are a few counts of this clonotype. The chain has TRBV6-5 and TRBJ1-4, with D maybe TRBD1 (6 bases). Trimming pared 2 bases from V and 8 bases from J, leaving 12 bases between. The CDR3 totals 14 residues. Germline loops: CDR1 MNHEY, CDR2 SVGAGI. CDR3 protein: CASSYRTEGEKLFF. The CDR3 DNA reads TGTGCCAGCAGTTACCGGACAGAAGGGGAAAAACTGTTTTTT.

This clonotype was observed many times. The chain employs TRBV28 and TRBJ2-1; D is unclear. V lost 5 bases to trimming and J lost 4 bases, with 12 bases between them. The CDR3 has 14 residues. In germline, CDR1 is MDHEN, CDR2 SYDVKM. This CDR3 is CASSPLDLYNEQFF. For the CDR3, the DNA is TGTGCCAGCAGTCCTCTGGATTTATACAATGAGCAGTTCTTC. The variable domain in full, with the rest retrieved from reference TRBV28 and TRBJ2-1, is DVKVTQSSRYLVKRTGEKVFLECVQDMDHENMFWYRQDPGLGLRLIYFSYDVKMKEKGDIPEGYSVSREKKERFSLILESASTNQTSMYLCASSPLDLYNEQFFGPGTRLTVL.

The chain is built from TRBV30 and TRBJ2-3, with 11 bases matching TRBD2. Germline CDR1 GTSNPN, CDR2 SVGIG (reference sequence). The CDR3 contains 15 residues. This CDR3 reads CARGLAERSTDTQYF. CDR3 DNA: TGTGCGCGGGGACTAGCGGAACGCAGCACAGATACGCAGTATTTT.

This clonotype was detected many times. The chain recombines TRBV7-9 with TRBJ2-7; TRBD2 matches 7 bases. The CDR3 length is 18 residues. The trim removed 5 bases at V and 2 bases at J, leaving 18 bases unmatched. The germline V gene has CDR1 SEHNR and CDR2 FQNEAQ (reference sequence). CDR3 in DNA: TGTGCCAGCAGCCCCGAGTCTGCAGCGGGAAATCACCCCTACGAGCAGTACTTC. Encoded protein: CASSPESAAGNHPYEQYF.

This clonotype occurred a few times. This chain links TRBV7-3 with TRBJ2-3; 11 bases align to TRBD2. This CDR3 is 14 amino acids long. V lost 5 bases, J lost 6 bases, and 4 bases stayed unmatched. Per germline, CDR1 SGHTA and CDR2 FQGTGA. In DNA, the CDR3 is TGTGCCAGCAGCAATAGCGGGGGGGGGGATACGCAGTATTTT. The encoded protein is CASSNSGGGDTQYF.